This T cell receptor beta chain was obtained from a study of OX40 agonist ivuxolimab in advanced cancers. TCRdb's copy holds only in-frame clones and misses some; the assay was immunoSEQ multiplex PCR. Of 70,000 to 100,000 clones listed, under 90% are singletons. A remark on this clone: Its target is not known.

The CDR3 runs to 14 residues. J gave up 5 bases and V 5 bases, and 8 bases lay outside the gene matches. In germline, CDR1 is MNHEY, CDR2 SVGAGI. Autoimmune disease history or systemic immunosuppression was exclusionary. The study's findings and limits: Doses of 0.1 to 3.0 mg/kg were accompanied by clonal expansion of CD4+ and CD8+ blood T cells by week 6. Expanded peripheral T cells had an undetermined antigen specificity.

This TCR was sampled from an adult with an advanced solid tumor such as melanoma, head and neck, liver or kidney cancer. The chain joins TRBV6-5 to TRBJ1-1; 7 nucleotides match TRBD1. The sample in question was CD4+ or CD8+ T cells sorted from blood, obtained in a trial of the OX40 agonist ivuxolimab. In DNA form, the CDR3 reads TGTGCCAGCAGTAATCGACAGGGATGGACTGAAGCTTTCTTT. Translated, it gives CASSNRQGWTEAFF.